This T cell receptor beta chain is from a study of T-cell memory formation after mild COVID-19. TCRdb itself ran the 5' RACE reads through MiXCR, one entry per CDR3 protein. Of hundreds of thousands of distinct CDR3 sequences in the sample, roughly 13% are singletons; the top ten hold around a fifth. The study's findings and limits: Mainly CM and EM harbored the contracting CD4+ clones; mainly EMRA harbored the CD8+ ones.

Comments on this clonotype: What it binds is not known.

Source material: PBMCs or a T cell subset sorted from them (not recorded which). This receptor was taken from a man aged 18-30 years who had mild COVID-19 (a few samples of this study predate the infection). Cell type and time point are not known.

The CDR3 protein is CASSWDFRTDTQYF. CDR3 sequence (DNA): TGTGCCAGCTCATGGGACTTCCGCACAGATACGCAGTATTTT. The chain uses TRBV18 and TRBJ2-3, with D maybe TRBD2 (6 bases). In germline, CDR1 is KGHSH, CDR2 LQKENI. This CDR3 is 14 amino acids long. Trimming pared 5 bases from V and 1 base from J, leaving 10 bases between.